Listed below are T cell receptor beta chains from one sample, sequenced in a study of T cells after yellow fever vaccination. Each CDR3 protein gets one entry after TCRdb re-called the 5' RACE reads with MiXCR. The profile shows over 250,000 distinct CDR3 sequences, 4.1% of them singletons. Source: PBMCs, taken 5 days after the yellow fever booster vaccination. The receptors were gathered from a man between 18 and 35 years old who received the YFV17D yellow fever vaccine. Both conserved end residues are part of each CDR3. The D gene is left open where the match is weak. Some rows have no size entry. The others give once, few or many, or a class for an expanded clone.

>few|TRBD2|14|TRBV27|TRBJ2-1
TGTGCCAGCAGCCTACGGGGGGGCAGGTACGAGCAGTTCTTC
CASSLRGGRYEQFF
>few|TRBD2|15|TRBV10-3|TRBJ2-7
TGTGCCATCAGTGATCCGACTAGCGGGGGCTACGAGCAGTACTTC
CAISDPTSGGYEQYF
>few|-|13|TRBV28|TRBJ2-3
TGTGCCAGCAGCCCCCCTGTGACAGATACGCAGTATTTT
CASSPPVTDTQYF
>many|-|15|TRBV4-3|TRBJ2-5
TGCGCCAGCAGCCAAGGGAGGTCTGCGACGGAGACCCAGTACTTC
CASSQGRSATETQYF
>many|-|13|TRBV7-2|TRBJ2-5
TGTGCCAGCAGCTTAGCGGGTATGGAGACCCAGTACTTC
CASSLAGMETQYF
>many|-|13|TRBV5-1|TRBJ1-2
TGCGCCAGCAGCTTCCAGGGGAGGGATGGCTACACCTTC
CASSFQGRDGYTF
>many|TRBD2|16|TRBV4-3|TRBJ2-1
TGCGCCAGCAGCCAGACTAGCGGGGGGAAATACAATGAGCAGTTCTTC
CASSQTSGGKYNEQFF
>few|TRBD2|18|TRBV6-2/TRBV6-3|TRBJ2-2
TGTGCCAGCAGTCTTATTCCAACTAGCGGGGTGGACACCGGGGAGCTGTTTTTT
CASSLIPTSGVDTGELFF
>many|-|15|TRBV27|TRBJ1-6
TGTGCCAGCAGTCCACCTTGGGGGGCGCTTTCACCCCTCCACTTT
CASSPPWGALSPLHF
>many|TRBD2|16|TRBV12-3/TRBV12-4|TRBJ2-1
TGTGCCAGCAGGGACCCTCGAGCGGGGGGCAGGAATGAGCAGTTCTTC
CASRDPRAGGRNEQFF
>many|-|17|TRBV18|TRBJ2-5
TGTGCCAGTAAAAACTTGGTTGGGGTCGGCTTGCAAGAGACCCAGTACTTC
CASKNLVGVGLQETQYF
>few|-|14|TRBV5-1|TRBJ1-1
TGCGCCAGCAGCTCGACGCAGGGTATGACTGAAGCTTTCTTT
CASSSTQGMTEAFF
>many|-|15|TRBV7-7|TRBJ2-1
TGTGCCAGCAGTCCGACAATGGGCGTTAACAATGAGCAGTTCTTC
CASSPTMGVNNEQFF
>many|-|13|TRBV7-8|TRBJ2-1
TGTGCCAGCAGCTTAAGAGTTCCGAATGAGCAGTTCTTC
CASSLRVPNEQFF
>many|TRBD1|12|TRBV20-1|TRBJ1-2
TGCAGTGCTATACCAGGGGGCTATGGCTACACCTTC
CSAIPGGYGYTF
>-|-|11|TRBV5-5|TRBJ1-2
TGTGCCAGCAGCTCAACGCATGGCTACACCTTC
CASSSTHGYTF
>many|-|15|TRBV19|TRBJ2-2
TGTGCCAGTAGTATTGGGGCAGAGAACACCGGGGAGCTGTTTTTT
CASSIGAENTGELFF
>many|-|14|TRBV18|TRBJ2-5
TGTGCCAGCTCACCACCGGGCTCAAGGGAGACCCAGTACTTC
CASSPPGSRETQYF
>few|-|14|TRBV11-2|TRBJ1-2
TGTGCCAGCAGCTTAGATAAACAGGGCGGGGGCTACACCTTC
CASSLDKQGGGYTF
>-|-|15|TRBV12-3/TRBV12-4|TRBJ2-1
TGTGCCAGCAGCCCCGAGGCCCGGGGTTCAAATGAGCAGTTCTTC
CASSPEARGSNEQFF
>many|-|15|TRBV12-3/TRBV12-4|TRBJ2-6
TGTGCCAGCGGCTCGGGGGTGTCTGGGGCCAACGTCCTGACTTTC
CASGSGVSGANVLTF
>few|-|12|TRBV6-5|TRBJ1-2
TGTGCCAGCAGTCCCTTGGTGGGCGGCTACACCTTC
CASSPLVGGYTF
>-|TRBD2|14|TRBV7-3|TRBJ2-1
TGTGCCAGCAGCCCGCAAGCCCCGGGAGGTGAGCAGTTCTTC
CASSPQAPGGEQFF
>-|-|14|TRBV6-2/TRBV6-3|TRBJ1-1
TGTGCCAGCAACGGAGCGGGGGGATTCGGGGCAGCTTTCTTT
CASNGAGGFGAAFF
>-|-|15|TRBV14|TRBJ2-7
TGTGCCAGCAGGCAAAGAATCAGGAGCTCCTACGAGCAGTACTTC
CASRQRIRSSYEQYF
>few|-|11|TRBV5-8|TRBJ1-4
TGTGCCAGCACCCCACAAAGAGGACTGTTTTTT
CASTPQRGLFF
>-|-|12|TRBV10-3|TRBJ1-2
TGTGCCACGACCGAGGGGAACTATGGCTACACCTTC
CATTEGNYGYTF
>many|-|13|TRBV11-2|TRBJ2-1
TGTGCCAGCAGCACCGGACACTACAATGAGCAGTTCTTC
CASSTGHYNEQFF
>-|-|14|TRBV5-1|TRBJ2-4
TGCGCCAGCAGCGAAGCTGTAGCCAAAAACATTCAGTACTTC
CASSEAVAKNIQYF
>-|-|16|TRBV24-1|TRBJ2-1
TGTGCCACCAGTGATTTGAGGGGGAGCTCCTACAATGAGCAGTTCTTC
CATSDLRGSSYNEQFF
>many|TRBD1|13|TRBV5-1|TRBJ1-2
TGCGCCAGCACCCCGGCAGGGGGTGGTGGCTACACCTTC
CASTPAGGGGYTF
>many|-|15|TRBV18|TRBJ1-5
TGTGCCAGCTCACACGGCGGGAACAGGGATCAGCCCCAGCATTTT
CASSHGGNRDQPQHF
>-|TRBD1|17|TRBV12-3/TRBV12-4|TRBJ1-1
TGTGCCAGCAACCCTGGGACAGGGGGCGGGTGGAGCACTGAAGCTTTCTTT
CASNPGTGGGWSTEAFF
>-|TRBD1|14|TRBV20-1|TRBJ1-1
TGCAGTGCTTGGGACAGAGGGGTGAACACTGAAGCTTTCTTT
CSAWDRGVNTEAFF
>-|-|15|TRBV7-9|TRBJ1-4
TGTGCCAGCAGCCACGACGGAGGCACTAATGAAAAACTGTTTTTT
CASSHDGGTNEKLFF
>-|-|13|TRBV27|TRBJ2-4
TGTGCCAGCAGTTCAGGGGACAAAAACATTCAGTACTTC
CASSSGDKNIQYF
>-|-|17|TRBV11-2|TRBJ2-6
TGTGCCAGCAGCTTAGTCCCGACAGTCTCTGGGGCCAACGTCCTGACTTTC
CASSLVPTVSGANVLTF
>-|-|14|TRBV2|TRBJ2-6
TGTGCCAGCAGGGGGGCAACGGGGGCCAACGTCCTGACTTTC
CASRGATGANVLTF
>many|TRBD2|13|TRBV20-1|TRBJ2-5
TGCAGTGCCCCCCGGGGGGTCCGGGAGACCCAGTACTTC
CSAPRGVRETQYF
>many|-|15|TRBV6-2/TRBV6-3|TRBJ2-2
TGTGCCAGCAGTCCTACAACAGGGATCACCGGGGAGCTGTTTTTT
CASSPTTGITGELFF
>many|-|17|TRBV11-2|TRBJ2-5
TGTGCCAGCAGACTAAAAGCATGGGCGTCTCCGCAAGAGACCCAGTACTTC
CASRLKAWASPQETQYF
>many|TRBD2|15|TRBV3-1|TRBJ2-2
TGTGCCAGCACCCCAAGCCAGCGGGGGGCCGGGGAGCTGTTTTTT
CASTPSQRGAGELFF
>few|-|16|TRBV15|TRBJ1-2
TGTGCCACCAGCAGGTCCATGGGGTTAGGAAACTATGGCTACACCTTC
CATSRSMGLGNYGYTF
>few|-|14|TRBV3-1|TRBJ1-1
TGTGCCAGCAGCCGATCGACAGCGAACACTGAAGCTTTCTTT
CASSRSTANTEAFF
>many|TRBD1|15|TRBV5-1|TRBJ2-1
TGCGCCAGCAGTCAGGGGGCCCTAACCTACAATGAGCAGTTCTTC
CASSQGALTYNEQFF
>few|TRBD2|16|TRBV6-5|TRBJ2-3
TGTGCCAGCAGGGAACTAGCGGGCAGGGGGACAGATACGCAGTATTTT
CASRELAGRGTDTQYF
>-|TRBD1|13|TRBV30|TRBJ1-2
TGTGCCTGGAGCCCCTCGACAGGGGGCGGCTACACCTTC
CAWSPSTGGGYTF